This T cell receptor beta chain was obtained from a study of shared clonotypes between healthy human individuals. Study background: Three plates each covered CD4 naive and memory; CD8 naive two, CD8 memory one.

A note on this clone: Its target is unknown.

TCRdb's copy holds only in-frame clones and misses some; the assay was immunoSEQ multiplex PCR. The sample lists about 1.9 million clones; over 85% were seen once. Study outcomes and limitations: With several donors compared, 4.5% to 6.5% of naive CD4 clonotypes were shared. Expectations were that clonotype sharing among donors would be affected by sequencing depth. Larger richness was generally estimated for naive than memory subsets.

The CDR3 extends over 20 amino acids. J lost 5 bases, V lost 4 bases, and 22 bases had no gene match. Germline V lookup: CDR1 SGHRS, CDR2 YFSETQ. It was CD45RO-negative cells, positively selected for CCR7, that made up naive CD8 cells, with terminally differentiated effector memory CD45RA+ cells excluded. This sequence joins TRBV5-1 and TRBJ2-2; 8 bases are a match to TRBD2. Sequenced sample: naive CD8+ T cells from PBMCs. This receptor was obtained from a man in his late teens or twenties in good health. Some clones in this sample may be carry-over from other donors' samples. The DNA for the CDR3 is TGCGCCAGCAGCCTGGAAGGGGCGCATCGGCTCCGGGAGGGTACCGGGGAGCTGTTTTTT. Translating it yields CASSLEGAHRLREGTGELFF.